This T cell receptor beta chain comes out of a study of blood T cell repertoires in COVID-19 (TCRdb year 2020). Study-level background: Samples from collaborators originated in the United States, Italy and Spain and spanned both the acute and convalescent phases of COVID-19. The material from the prospective study consisted of cDNA or gDNA derived from T cells, B-cell-depleted T cells, or PBMCs. Subjects who had been exposed to COVID-19, were actively infected with it, or had recovered from it provided the deeply sampled blood TCRbeta repertoires that made up the dataset. The repertoires were made available in a free public database intended to serve as a resource for research on the immune response to SARS-CoV-2. The samples were drawn from two sources: the first 160 participants of the ongoing ImmuneRACE study, and fewer than 1,500 subjects contributed by 6 global collaborators. A de-identified subject ID, COVID-19 status, age in years and sex were almost always included in the sample metadata. Where HLA class I and class II types were available, the types were taken from metadata supplied by the sample provider, not from assay-based typing.

The research as a whole found: The amount of clinical and demographic metadata varied by source and participant and was provided uncurated.

TCRbeta CDR3 regions were amplified from genomic DNA using the immunoSEQ Assay, a bias-controlled multiplex PCR. The study's own analysis went as follows. The number of nucleated cells in each sample was estimated by amplification of reference gene primers within the assay. Sequence reads were collapsed and filtered to measure the absolute abundance of every unique TCRbeta CDR3 rearrangement. For each sample, productive Simpson clonality was calculated as the square root of Simpson's diversity index over productive rearrangements. This is the immuneACCESS table as TCRdb keeps it, with only in-frame sequences that have V and J called. A part of the clones is gone; compared with another copy, unresolved V genes explain less than half, and the rest is unexplained. V, J and clone size are those of that table, while D and trimming were read from the DNA. The table for this sample lists 200,000 to 250,000 clones; just under 90% of them were counted only once. The ten largest clonotypes hold less than 3.5% of the sample.

CDR1 and CDR2 are read off the germline V gene (reference sequence) as LNHDA and SQIVND. The germline V and J ends show losses of 3 bases and 7 bases respectively, and no gene match explains 4 bases of the junction. The CDR3 has 13 amino acids, counting the end cysteine and phenylalanine. Only the CDR3 region is kept as DNA, spanning 39 bases read in frame from base 1. At one collaborating source in Seattle, patients were enrolled during active infection and were followed longitudinally through the course of disease. Each collaborating institution followed its own protocols to collect whole blood in K2EDTA tubes. For TCRbeta analysis, collaborators shipped samples in one of three forms: frozen whole blood, isolated PBMCs, or DNA extracted from either of those sample types. A word on this clone: Its antigen is not yet known. No base qualities exist here, and no much larger clone lies one base off it.

The sequence is built from TRBV19 and TRBJ1-2, and TRBD1 aligns with 8 junction nucleotides. This clonotype was obtained from a man younger than 45 with COVID-19, enrolled during active disease. Sequencing was performed on peripheral blood. This receptor carries the CDR3 CASSMRTGFGYTF. The DNA sequence is as follows: TGTGCCAGTAGTATGAGGACAGGGTTTGGCTACACCTTC.